One sample yielded the 24 T cell receptor beta chains listed below, sequenced in a study of CD8 T cells in Susac syndrome. With random hexamers, reverse transcription was performed on roughly 0.5 to 1 ug of RNA. TCRdb called the immunoSEQ multiplex PCR reads again in MiXCR, with one record for every CDR3 protein. The sample records around 130,000 distinct CDR3 sequences, 94% being singletons. The sequencing input was CD4+ T cells from PBMCs. These receptors were collected from a human donor in good health.

The V call is TRBV2, the J call TRBJ1-1, with D perhaps TRBD1 (6 bases). The CDR3 is 12 amino acids. V shed 4 bases and J shed 4 bases, with 7 bases lying between them. In germline, CDR1 is SNHLY, CDR2 FYNNEI. Here the CDR3 reads CASSAQGTEAFF. The CDR3 DNA sequence: TGTGCCAGCAGTGCACAGGGCACTGAAGCTTTCTTT.

The chain links TRBV19 to TRBJ2-2; 8 nucleotides align to TRBD2. The CDR3 covers 14 residues. V dropped 3 bases and J dropped 6; count of bases not matched to a gene: 3. Germline values: CDR1 LNHDA, CDR2 SQIVND (reference sequence). CDR3 region: CASSMSGGAGELFF. In nucleotides, the CDR3 is TGTGCCAGTAGTATGTCGGGGGGGGCCGGGGAGCTGTTTTTT.

This chain joins TRBV2 and TRBJ2-1; 13 nucleotides line up with TRBD2. Germline CDR1 reads SNHLY; CDR2 reads FYNNEI. CDR3 length: 15 amino acids. The junction had 3 bases not matched to a gene; V was cut back by 3 bases and J by 7 bases. CDR3 protein: CASSETSGRTNEQFF. The CDR3 DNA sequence: TGTGCCAGCAGTGAGACTAGCGGGAGGACTAATGAGCAGTTCTTC.

The genes are TRBV6-2 or TRBV6-3 and TRBJ2-5; the match to TRBD2 covers 11 bases. There are 16 residues in the CDR3. CDR1 and CDR2 (germline): MNHEY, SVGEGT. V lost 2 bases to trimming and J lost 5 bases; unmatched junction nucleotides: 7. The CDR3: CASSYHLAGGIETQYF. DNA for the CDR3: TGTGCCAGCAGTTACCACCTAGCGGGAGGAATTGAGACCCAGTACTTC.

Remarks on this clonotype: Germline and junction disagree at one end, which may indicate a read error. The gene calls are TRBV15 and TRBJ1-2; D is unclear. CDR1 LNHNV and CDR2 YYDKDF come from the germline V gene (reference sequence). The CDR3 totals 13 residues. CDR3 coding DNA: TGTGCCACCAGAAGAGACACAAGCTATGGCTACACCTTC. Protein product: CATRRDTSYGYTF.

The rearrangement links TRBV5-4 to TRBJ1-5, with no clear D. This CDR3 spans 12 amino acids. Germline CDR1 and CDR2: SGHNT and YYREEE (reference sequence). The V gene lost 6 bases and the J gene lost 0 bases, with 4 bases spanning the gap. CDR3 DNA: TGTGCCAGCAACTTTAGCAATCAGCCCCAGCATTTT. Protein product: CASNFSNQPQHF.

The chain links TRBV18 to TRBJ2-1; 12 bases are shared with TRBD1. CDR3 length: 15 residues. V was clipped by 0 bases and J by 10 bases; unmatched bases: 4. Germline CDR1 KGHSH, CDR2 LQKENI. Here the CDR3 DNA reads TGTGCCAGCTCACCACCCGGGACAGGGGGCTTGGAGCAGTTCTTC. This translates into CASSPPGTGGLEQFF.

The rearrangement joins TRBV20-1 to TRBJ2-7, with 10 bases aligning to TRBD2. With V trimmed by 2 bases and J by 3 bases, 10 bases remained unmatched. The CDR3 is 16 amino acids. Germline values: CDR1 DFQATT, CDR2 SNEGSKA (reference sequence). The DNA for the CDR3 is TGCAGTGCTAGACCGAGGCTAGCGGGAGTCATCTACGAGCAGTACTTC. This translates into CSARPRLAGVIYEQYF.

The chain combines TRBV20-1 with TRBJ1-5; D is unresolved. Germline CDR1 reads DFQATT; CDR2 reads SNEGSKA (reference sequence). Trimming took off 0 bases at V and 0 bases at J, with 15 bases between the two ends. CDR3 size: 17 residues. The CDR3 spells CSARDARVVGSNQPQHF. The CDR3 region has the DNA TGCAGTGCTAGAGATGCGAGGGTTGTAGGTAGCAATCAGCCCCAGCATTTT.

The J gene is TRBJ1-1, the V gene TRBV2; no reliable D call. V shed 3 bases and J shed 0 bases, with 5 bases lying between them. CDR1 is SNHLY and CDR2 is FYNNEI in the germline V gene. CDR3 size: 13 residues. This CDR3 is CASSEEMNTEAFF. The CDR3 nucleotides read TGTGCCAGCAGTGAGGAGATGAACACTGAAGCTTTCTTT.

The J gene is TRBJ1-4, the V gene TRBV5-1; TRBD1 matches at 9 bases. J was trimmed by 5 bases and V by 4 bases; bases with no gene match: 6. Germline V gene sequence: CDR1 SGHRS, CDR2 YFSETQ. CDR3 length equals 15 residues. The CDR3 protein is CASSPGDRANEKLFF. CDR3 nucleotide sequence: TGCGCCAGCAGCCCCGGGGACAGGGCGAATGAAAAACTGTTTTTT.

The J gene is TRBJ1-5, the V gene TRBV7-2, with 8 bases lining up with TRBD1. V gave up 6 bases and J gave up 6 bases; unmatched junction bases: 10. CDR3 length equals 15 residues. CDR1 is SGHTA, CDR2 FQGNSA, per germline. CDR3 nucleotide sequence: TGTGCCAGCAGTTTGCTTGGACAGGGAGGTCAGCCCCAGCATTTT. This codes for CASSLLGQGGQPQHF.

The chain is built from TRBV5-4 and TRBJ2-5; D unclear. Trimming stripped 4 bases from V and 5 bases from J, with 15 bases between. Per the germline V gene, CDR1 is SGHNT and CDR2 is YYREEE (reference sequence). The CDR3 covers 14 residues. The DNA of the CDR3 is TGTGCCAGCAGCACCATCCCCGACGCGGAGACCCAGTACTTC. Protein product: CASSTIPDAETQYF.

This chain uses TRBV16 with TRBJ2-5; D unclear. Germline V lookup: CDR1 KGHSY, CDR2 FQNENV. The CDR3 covers 14 residues. The V end was cut by 1 base, the J end by 2 bases, with 8 bases between. DNA for the CDR3: TGTGCCAGCAGCCAATTCGTACAGCAAGAGACCCAGTACTTC. Translated: CASSQFVQQETQYF.

This sequence joins TRBV7-2 and TRBJ2-3; D unclear. The CDR3 has 11 amino acids. The V end lost 7 bases, the J end lost 1 base, and 3 bases lay between the germline ends. Germline V gives CDR1 SGHTA, CDR2 FQGNSA. CDR3 region: CASTRTDTQYF. The CDR3 DNA reads TGTGCCAGCACCCGCACAGATACGCAGTATTTT.

V usage is TRBV7-9 and J usage is TRBJ1-4; D not certain. The CDR3 has 12 amino acids. V shed 9 bases and J shed 8 bases, with 13 bases lying between them. Per germline, CDR1 SEHNR and CDR2 FQNEAQ (reference sequence). CDR3 coding DNA: TGTGCCAGTGGGAGGGCTGGCGAAAAACTGTTTTTT. It yields the protein CASGRAGEKLFF.

The table lists this clonotype with a count of one. This chain joins TRBV19 and TRBJ1-5; D is perhaps TRBD1 (6 bases). The CDR3 consists of 16 residues. Germline lookup yields CDR1 LNHDA and CDR2 SQIVND (reference sequence). V lost 6 bases to trimming and J lost 2 bases, with 17 bases between them. The chain's CDR3 is CASRKSGEGGNQPQHF. The DNA of the CDR3 is TGTGCCAGTAGGAAGTCCGGGGAGGGGGGCAATCAGCCCCAGCATTTT.

This rearrangement joins TRBV20-1 to TRBJ2-3; D gene unclear. Trimming removed 2 bases from V and 3 bases from J, with 15 bases in between. CDR1 DFQATT and CDR2 SNEGSKA come from the germline V gene (reference sequence). This CDR3 is 15 amino acids long. The CDR3 bases are TGCAGTGCTAGAATCCAGAAAGTTTGGACAGATACGCAGTATTTT. Translating gives CSARIQKVWTDTQYF.

The gene calls are TRBV20-1 and TRBJ2-5; the match to TRBD1 covers 12 bases. V was pared by 0 bases and J by 4 bases, with 6 bases of the junction left unmatched. From germline, CDR1 is DFQATT and CDR2 SNEGSKA (reference sequence). CDR3 size: 16 residues. The CDR3 DNA reads as TGCAGTGCTAGAGATCTGGGACAGGGGGCTCGAGAGACCCAGTACTTC. Protein: CSARDLGQGARETQYF.

The V and J genes are TRBV12-3 or TRBV12-4 and TRBJ1-6; D is uncertain. The CDR3 runs 15 residues. The ends were cut back, 3 bases at V and 0 bases at J, with 6 bases in the middle. CDR3 DNA: TGTGCCAGCAGTTTTACGACCTCCTATAATTCACCCCTCCACTTT. This codes for CASSFTTSYNSPLHF.

This clonotype appeared a single time. The genes are TRBV9 and TRBJ1-5, with a possible D match to TRBD1 (6 bases). The CDR3 contains 15 residues. V lost 2 bases, J lost 8 bases, and 17 bases lay in between. Germline values: CDR1 SGDLS, CDR2 YYNGEE. The CDR3 region has the DNA TGTGCCAGCAGCGTTACAGGGTCCCCCGGGGAGCCCCAGCATTTT. The encoded protein is CASSVTGSPGEPQHF.

A single count supports this clonotype. The chain employs TRBV6-2 or TRBV6-3 and TRBJ1-5; TRBD1 agrees at 7 bases. Trimming cost V 6 bases and J 3 bases; bases outside gene matches: 11. CDR3 size: 16 residues. Germline loops: CDR1 MNHEY, CDR2 SVGEGT. The CDR3 sequence is CASSQIGTAYNQPQHF. The CDR3 DNA sequence: TGTGCCAGCAGCCAAATAGGGACAGCGTACAATCAGCCCCAGCATTTT.

V is TRBV7-8 and J is TRBJ1-5; 7 nucleotides line up with TRBD1. V dropped 5 bases and J dropped 6; count of bases not matched to a gene: 10. This CDR3 is 15 amino acids long. Germline CDR1 reads SGHVS; CDR2 reads FQNEAQ. The CDR3 reads CASSVRGQGGQPQHF. CDR3 nucleotides: TGTGCCAGCAGCGTGAGGGGGCAGGGAGGTCAGCCCCAGCATTTT.

V usage is TRBV28 and J usage is TRBJ1-2; tentative D call: TRBD1 (5 bases). Germline lookup yields CDR1 MDHEN and CDR2 SYDVKM. This CDR3 comprises 16 residues. Trimming cost V 3 bases and J 4 bases, with 18 bases left between them. The CDR3 region has the DNA TGTGCCAGCAGTTTCGCCGGACAAAACCCCGTCTATGGCTACACCTTC. Its translation: CASSFAGQNPVYGYTF.